Shown below are 5 T cell receptor beta chains from a single sample sequenced in a study of shared clonotypes between healthy human individuals. Measured with immunoSEQ multiplex PCR; TCRdb has only the in-frame clones, and not every one. The sample contains about 1.5 million clones, about 96% of which appear only once. Sequenced sample: naive CD4+ T cells sorted from blood. As for subset: CD45RA+ positively selected. These receptor sequences come from a man aged 25 to 40 in good health.

The chain links TRBV10-3 to TRBJ2-5, with D possibly being TRBD2 (5 bases). The CDR3 sequence is 15 residues long. V was cut by 2 bases and J by 7 bases, with 17 bases left in between. Germline assignment: CDR1 ENHRY and CDR2 SYGVKD. The CDR3 region is CAISEGDYSHRTQYF. The DNA of the CDR3 is TGTGCCATCAGTGAGGGAGACTACAGCCACAGGACCCAGTACTTC.

V gene TRBV11-2 combines with J gene TRBJ1-2, with D perhaps TRBD1 (5 bases). The length of the CDR3 is 16 residues. The V gene lost 5 bases and the J gene lost 6 bases, with 22 bases spanning the gap. Germline loops: CDR1 SGHAT, CDR2 FQNNGV. CDR3 sequence reads: CASSLPWDGGSDGYTF. Here the CDR3 DNA reads TGTGCCAGCAGCCTCCCCTGGGACGGAGGATCGGATGGCTACACCTTC.

The V and J genes are TRBV5-4 and TRBJ2-7; possibly TRBD1 for D (6 bases). The CDR3 covers 13 residues. V was clipped by 9 bases and J by 3 bases, with 16 bases between them. Germline assignment: CDR1 SGHNT and CDR2 YYREEE (reference sequence). CDR3 sequence (DNA): TGTGCCACCACTATGAGGGGGATCTACGAGCAGTACTTC. This codes for CATTMRGIYEQYF.

V gene TRBV6-5 combines with J gene TRBJ2-7; no clear D gene. This CDR3 has 13 residues. V was cut by 0 bases and J by 9 bases, with 12 bases left in between. Germline CDR1 MNHEY, CDR2 SVGAGI. DNA of the CDR3: TGTGCCAGCAGTTACTCGAGTTTGGGGTCGCAGTACTTC. It codes for CASSYSSLGSQYF.

The rearrangement joins TRBV7-2 to TRBJ1-1, with D possibly matching TRBD1 (5 bases). CDR3 size: 14 residues. The V gene lost 4 bases and the J gene lost 9 bases, with 18 bases spanning the gap. CDR1 SGHTA and CDR2 FQGNSA come from the germline V gene. The CDR3, as DNA: TGTGCCAGCAGCTCCCTAAGGGAGGCAGGGAAAGCTTTCTTT. Its translation: CASSSLREAGKAFF.